These T cell receptor beta chains were read from a single sample in a study of beta chain features in type 1 diabetes. Profiled with immunoSEQ multiplex PCR; TCRdb holds only in-frame clones, not every one. The sample consists of around 250,000 clones, just over 20% of them appearing once. The sample was naive CD4+ T cells from blood. All receptors derive from a woman in her 40s with type 1 diabetes. CDR3s include the opening cysteine and the closing phenylalanine or tryptophan. Fields, in order: J gene, V gene, D gene, clone size, CDR3 protein, CDR3 DNA. The D gene is left open where the match is weak. The size of a clone is reported for some rows only, either as once, few or many, or as a class for expanded clones.

>TRBJ1-2|TRBV2|NA|few
CASSERMYGYTF
TGTGCCAGCAGTGAGAGGATGTATGGCTACACCTTC
>TRBJ2-4|TRBV5-4|NA|few
CASSLSGLAKNIQYF
TGTGCCAGCAGCCTCAGTGGGCTAGCCAAAAACATTCAGTACTTC
>TRBJ2-1|TRBV9|NA|few
CASSVEESRYNEQFF
TGTGCCAGCAGCGTAGAGGAGTCGCGTTACAATGAGCAGTTCTTC
>TRBJ1-1|TRBV5-1|NA|NA
CASSLEGQGKAFF
TGCGCCAGCAGCTTGGAAGGTCAGGGGAAAGCTTTCTTT
>TRBJ1-2|TRBV5-6|NA|NA
CASSVLSGYTF
TGTGCCAGCAGTGTCCTCTCCGGCTACACCTTC
>TRBJ2-7|TRBV28|TRBD2|few
CASSPPTSDSYEQYF
TGTGCCAGCAGTCCTCCTACTAGCGACTCCTACGAGCAGTACTTC
>TRBJ2-3|TRBV4-3|TRBD2|few
CASSPIAGREGYTQYF
TGCGCCAGCAGCCCAATAGCGGGGCGGGAGGGATATACGCAGTATTTT
>TRBJ2-1|TRBV18|TRBD2|few
CASSEGLADYSYNEQFF
TGTGCCAGCTCGGAGGGACTAGCGGACTACTCCTACAATGAGCAGTTCTTC
>TRBJ2-3|TRBV28|TRBD2|few
CASSLSGGDTQYF
TGTGCCAGCAGTTTATCGGGGGGAGATACGCAGTATTTT
>TRBJ2-7|TRBV7-7|TRBD2|few
CASSPREGTYEQYF
TGTGCTAGCAGCCCCCGGGAGGGGACCTACGAGCAGTACTTC
>TRBJ2-3|TRBV10-3|TRBD1|once
CAALGQGVTDTQYF
TGTGCCGCCTTAGGACAGGGGGTGACAGATACGCAGTATTTT
>TRBJ1-1|TRBV27|TRBD1|few
CASSPNRGEAFF
TGTGCCAGCAGCCCTAACAGGGGAGAAGCTTTCTTT
>TRBJ1-5|TRBV18|TRBD1|few
CASSPTGAGQPQHF
TGTGCCAGCTCACCCACAGGGGCAGGTCAGCCCCAGCATTTT
>TRBJ2-7|TRBV4-1|NA|NA
CASSQDGGKQYF
TGCGCCAGCAGCCAAGACGGCGGTAAGCAGTACTTC
>TRBJ2-1|TRBV7-2|TRBD2|NA
CASSIRTSGGGTHEQFF
TGTGCCAGCAGCATAAGGACTAGCGGGGGGGGTACCCATGAGCAGTTCTTC
>TRBJ1-3|TRBV2|TRBD1|NA
CASSELGGGNTIYF
TGTGCCAGCAGTGAATTAGGGGGCGGAAACACCATATATTTT
>TRBJ2-1|TRBV10-3|TRBD1|few
CAISEATGTGEQFF
TGTGCCATCAGTGAGGCGACAGGGACCGGGGAGCAGTTCTTC
>TRBJ2-1|TRBV4-3|NA|few
CASSQHPSSSYNEQFF
TGCGCCAGCAGCCAACACCCTTCGAGCTCCTACAATGAGCAGTTCTTC
>TRBJ2-2|TRBV5-6|NA|NA
CASSFLQSTGELFF
TGTGCCAGCAGCTTCCTACAGAGCACCGGGGAGCTGTTTTTT
>TRBJ1-2|TRBV7-9|TRBD1|few
CASRPTGAWYGYTF
TGTGCCAGCAGACCTACAGGGGCGTGGTATGGCTACACCTTC
>TRBJ2-7|TRBV5-1|TRBD1|NA
CASSLGGTADYEQYF
TGCGCCAGCAGCTTGGGGGGGACAGCCGACTACGAGCAGTACTTC
>TRBJ2-1|TRBV7-3|NA|NA
CASSLGSYNEQFF
TGTGCCAGCAGCTTAGGGAGCTACAATGAGCAGTTCTTC
>TRBJ2-1|TRBV28|NA|NA
CASSLGQTLTYNEQFF
TGTGCCAGCAGTTTAGGACAAACCTTAACCTACAATGAGCAGTTCTTC
>TRBJ2-5|TRBV9|TRBD2|NA
CASSVATTSGGPQYQETQYF
TGTGCCAGCAGCGTAGCCACTACTAGCGGGGGACCACAGTACCAAGAGACCCAGTACTTC
>TRBJ2-3|TRBV5-6|NA|few
CASSLRSADTQYF
TGTGCCAGCAGCTTAAGGAGTGCAGATACGCAGTATTTT
>TRBJ2-5|TRBV5-1|NA|few
CASSLDRQETQYF
TGCGCCAGCAGCCTGGACAGACAAGAGACCCAGTACTTC
>TRBJ2-2|TRBV9|TRBD2|NA
CASSAQALAGGTLFF
TGTGCCAGCAGCGCCCAAGCACTAGCGGGAGGAACACTGTTTTTT
>TRBJ1-4|TRBV28|TRBD1|NA
CASSSGQGPAKLFF
TGTGCCAGCAGTTCCGGACAGGGGCCCGCAAAACTGTTTTTT
>TRBJ1-2|TRBV29-1|NA|few
CSVEDERAGGYTF
TGCAGCGTTGAAGACGAGAGGGCCGGCGGCTACACCTTC
>TRBJ1-5|TRBV23-1|TRBD1|few
CASSQSSGQGANQPQHF
TGCGCCAGCAGTCAATCTTCGGGACAGGGTGCCAATCAGCCCCAGCATTTT
>TRBJ2-7|TRBV7-2|NA|NA
CASSLQGISYEQYF
TGTGCCAGCAGTTTACAGGGTATCTCCTACGAGCAGTACTTC
>TRBJ2-7|TRBV4-1|TRBD1|few
CASSHGQDVYYEQYF
TGCGCCAGCAGCCACGGACAGGATGTCTACTACGAGCAGTACTTC
>TRBJ1-2|TRBV28|NA|few
CASSPGVHYGYTF
TGTGCCAGCAGCCCGGGTGTCCACTATGGCTACACCTTC
>TRBJ2-3|TRBV5-1|TRBD2|few
CASSSLRGLAGTTDTQYF
TGCGCCAGCAGCTCCCTTCGCGGACTAGCGGGTACTACTGATACGCAGTATTTT
>TRBJ2-7|TRBV5-6|TRBD2|few
CASSLFGRNTYEQYF
TGTGCCAGCAGCCTTTTCGGGAGGAATACCTACGAGCAGTACTTC
>TRBJ1-1|TRBV4-2|TRBD1|few
CASSLGQGRQDTEAFF
TGTGCCAGCAGCCTTGGACAGGGGCGACAGGACACTGAAGCTTTCTTT
>TRBJ1-1|TRBV7-8|TRBD1|NA
CASSLTQGARTEAFF
TGTGCCAGCAGCCTTACACAGGGGGCCCGCACTGAAGCTTTCTTT
>TRBJ2-7|TRBV11-2|NA|few
CASTSIRGARYEQYF
TGTGCCAGCACATCGATCCGGGGGGCTCGCTACGAGCAGTACTTC
>TRBJ2-1|TRBV6-6|TRBD1|NA
CASSRRQGRNGEQFF
TGTGCCAGCAGTCGCAGACAGGGGAGGAATGGCGAGCAGTTCTTC
>TRBJ2-1|TRBV18|TRBD2|few
CASSPRRGGENEQFF
TGTGCCAGCTCACCGAGGCGGGGGGGAGAGAATGAGCAGTTCTTC
>TRBJ2-1|TRBV30|TRBD1|few
CAWSRDRNNEQFF
TGTGCCTGGAGTCGGGACAGGAACAATGAGCAGTTCTTC
>TRBJ1-5|TRBV13|NA|few
CASSLRDSNQPQHF
TGTGCCAGCAGCTTAAGAGATAGCAATCAGCCCCAGCATTTT
>TRBJ1-2|TRBV2|NA|few
CASSVRQGNRESYGYTF
TGTGCCAGCAGTGTTAGGCAGGGAAACCGGGAGAGCTATGGCTACACCTTC
>TRBJ1-5|TRBV28|NA|NA
CASNRVEQPQHF
TGTGCCAGCAACAGGGTAGAACAGCCCCAGCATTTT
>TRBJ1-2|TRBV7-2|NA|NA
CASSRRDRLNYGYTF
TGTGCCAGCAGCCGGCGGGACCGACTTAACTATGGCTACACCTTC
>TRBJ1-1|TRBV19|NA|NA
CASSIRTENTEAFF
TGTGCCAGTAGTATCCGTACAGAGAACACTGAAGCTTTCTTT
>TRBJ1-3|TRBV5-4|TRBD1|NA
CASRLDRANTIYF
TGTGCCAGCAGACTGGACAGGGCCAACACCATATATTTT
>TRBJ2-5|TRBV7-7|NA|few
CASSLEEGETQYF
TGTGCTAGCAGCTTAGAGGAGGGGGAGACCCAGTACTTC
>TRBJ1-2|TRBV9|NA|few
CASNLGEANYGYTF
TGTGCCAGCAACCTCGGAGAGGCTAACTATGGCTACACCTTC
>TRBJ2-3|TRBV10-3|TRBD1|once
CAISEGQASTDTQYF
TGTGCCATCAGTGAGGGACAGGCCAGCACAGATACGCAGTATTTT
>TRBJ2-3|TRBV4-1|NA|NA
CASSQGLRRLTDTQYF
TGCGCCAGCAGCCAAGGTTTGCGGCGACTCACAGATACGCAGTATTTT
>TRBJ1-5|TRBV6-1|NA|few
CASSERREANQPQHF
TGTGCCAGCAGTGAAAGGAGGGAGGCTAATCAGCCCCAGCATTTT
>TRBJ2-7|TRBV9|TRBD2|NA
CASSPQSVTSGSYEQYF
TGTGCCAGCAGCCCCCAATCCGTAACTAGCGGGAGCTACGAGCAGTACTTC
>TRBJ2-7|TRBV7-2|NA|few
CASGTGTRYEQYF
TGTGCCAGCGGAACAGGGACCCGGTACGAGCAGTACTTC
>TRBJ1-5|TRBV7-2|NA|few
CASSLSGASNQPQHF
TGTGCCAGCAGCTTGTCTGGGGCCAGCAATCAGCCCCAGCATTTT
>TRBJ1-2|TRBV29-1|NA|NA
CSGPWRVEAYGYTF
TGCAGCGGGCCTTGGCGGGTAGAAGCCTATGGCTACACCTTC
>TRBJ2-7|TRBV9|NA|NA
CASSVQGDSYEQYF
TGTGCCAGCAGCGTTCAAGGGGATTCCTACGAGCAGTACTTC
>TRBJ1-1|TRBV9|NA|few
CASSERSSRNTEAFF
TGTGCCAGCAGCGAGCGATCCAGCCGGAACACTGAAGCTTTCTTT
>TRBJ1-2|TRBV6-5|NA|NA
CASSPNSFGYTF
TGTGCCAGCAGTCCGAACAGTTTTGGCTACACCTTC